Listed here is a single TCR beta chain. The antigen is undetermined. The source of the sample is a study of post-analysis software for immune sequencing data. Study context: Multiple sclerosis in the patients followed relapsing-remitting, secondary progressive and progressive-relapsing courses. Findings and limits, study-wide: Clustering by F measure revealed strong co-clustering among samples prepared together in one batch. Controls had significantly higher normalized Chao1 diversity than multiple sclerosis patients. Five TRBV segments occurring more often in patients than controls included TRBV5-6, TRBV5-1 and TRBV20-1.

TCR beta cDNA libraries had unique molecular identifiers. The source material, roughly 0.9 to 11 million T cells, gave rise to roughly 500,000 cDNA molecules. TCRdb reprocessed the PCR reads with MiXCR, giving one entry per CDR3 protein. Among about 180,000 distinct CDR3 sequences listed, about 32% were seen once. This CDR3 comprises 15 residues. V gave up 6 bases and J gave up 3 bases; unmatched junction bases: 7. The sequence derives from a girl aged 10 to 17 with multiple sclerosis. This sequence joins TRBV12-3 or TRBV12-4 and TRBJ1-4; 7 nucleotides match TRBD1. Material: blood. CDR3 coding DNA: TGTGCCAGCAGCCGACTGGGACAGCCTAATGAAAAACTGTTTTTT. This sequence encodes CASSRLGQPNEKLFF.